This T cell receptor (beta chain) emerged from a study of identical twins. Study-wide results and limits: The degree of excess twin sharing was weaker in beta out-of-frame sequences. Within cord blood, abundant beta clonotypes carried fewer insertions, but memory repertoires showed no such trend. Out-of-frame TCR alpha sharing in monozygotic twins exceeded recombination model predictions.

This clonotype was seen a few times. Its antigen is not identified. V shed 6 bases and J shed 6 bases, with 18 bases lying between them. CDR1 and CDR2 (germline): KGHSH, LQKENI. This CDR3 region has 14 residues. TCRdb fed the 5' RACE reads into MiXCR, producing one record per CDR3 protein. This sample yields 700,000 or so distinct CDR3 sequences, of which over 8.5% are seen a single time; around 0.98% belongs to the top ten. The same specimen was also included in a second study, on yellow fever vaccine responses in identical twins.

Sequenced material: PBMCs. This sequence joins TRBV18 and TRBJ2-7; D possibly corresponds to TRBD2 (7 bases). This sequence was found in a woman aged 18-30 years in good health. In DNA, the CDR3 is TGTGCCAGCTCGACTCGAACGGGGGGCGTCGAGCAGTACTTC. Protein: CASSTRTGGVEQYF.